Shown below are 3 T cell receptor beta chains from a single sample sequenced in a study of shared clonotypes between healthy human individuals. Repertoires were generated with immunoSEQ multiplex PCR, while TCRdb's copy carries only in-frame clones and drops some. The sample has approximately 2,200,000 clones; more than 85% are singletons. CD45RO-negative CD8 cells positively selected for CCR7 made up the naive population, which excluded terminally differentiated effector memory CD45RA+ cells. The sample was naive CD8+ T cells from PBMCs. The receptor source for this set is a young man in good health. Some clones in this sample may be carry-over from other donors' samples.

This clone was counted a single time. DNA for the CDR3: TGTGCCAGCAGCTCCCCGGGGGGGCAGAGGAATGAAAAACTGTTTTTT. It translates to CASSSPGGQRNEKLFF. The chain is built from TRBV7-9 and TRBJ1-4, with D perhaps TRBD1 (6 bases). Trimming removed 4 bases at V and 5 bases at J, with 17 bases between. The CDR3 consists of 16 residues. Germline V CDR1 and CDR2: SEHNR, FQNEAQ (reference sequence).

This clone was detected only once. The chain recombines TRBV6-6 with TRBJ1-1, with a possible D match to TRBD1 (5 bases). Germline CDR1 reads MNHNY; CDR2 reads SVGAGI (reference sequence). CDR3 length: 16 residues. Trimming shortened V by 2 bases and J by 1 base, and 14 bases separated the two germline ends. The CDR3 sequence is CASSYKRFGGNTEAFF. The DNA for the CDR3 is TGTGCCAGCAGTTACAAGAGGTTTGGGGGGAACACTGAAGCTTTCTTT.

The gene calls are TRBV4-1 and TRBJ2-1; possible D gene TRBD2, 5 bases. Germline V lookup: CDR1 MGHRA, CDR2 YSYEKL. Trimming stripped 0 bases from V and 3 bases from J, with 12 bases between. The CDR3 covers 16 residues. CDR3 sequence reads: CASSQDRNGIYNEQFF. Here the CDR3 DNA reads TGCGCCAGCAGCCAAGATAGAAACGGGATCTACAATGAGCAGTTCTTC.